The rows below give T cell receptor beta chains drawn from one sample of a study of vaccination effects on CD4 cells after COVID-19. Clones were sequenced by immunoSEQ multiplex PCR, and TCRdb holds only the in-frame ones, with some missing. The sample yields tens of thousands of clones, 76% seen once. The antigens for these receptors are not known. Sequenced here: CD4+ T cells from PBMCs cultured without peptide, sampled after COVID-19 vaccination. The receptors derive from a human donor who had a prior SARS-CoV-2 infection. Both conserved end residues are part of each CDR3. Fields, in order: D gene, J gene, V gene, CDR3 length, clone size, CDR3 protein, CDR3 DNA. A D gene is named only where the DNA matches it firmly. Expanded clones are given a class, and other clones once, few, many or no size at all.

D: NA; J: TRBJ1-1; V: TRBV5-1; length: 14; size: NA; CDR3: CASSLLGPDTEAFF; DNA: TGCGCCAGCAGCTTGCTGGGGCCGGACACTGAAGCTTTCTTT
D: NA; J: TRBJ2-2; V: TRBV9; length: 16; size: few; CDR3: CASSVALQGGTGELFF; DNA: TGTGCCAGCAGCGTAGCATTACAGGGAGGCACCGGGGAGCTGTTTTTT
D: TRBD1; J: TRBJ2-2; V: TRBV7-8; length: 16; size: once; CDR3: CASSLADRVNTGELFF; DNA: TGTGCCAGCAGCTTAGCGGACAGGGTAAACACCGGGGAGCTGTTTTTT
D: NA; J: TRBJ1-2; V: TRBV25-1; length: 14; size: NA; CDR3: CASSEAGADYGYTF; DNA: TGTGCCAGCAGTGAGGCTGGGGCGGACTATGGCTACACCTTC
D: NA; J: TRBJ2-3; V: TRBV19; length: 13; size: NA; CDR3: CAAGRIAGDTQYF; DNA: TGTGCGGCGGGGCGGATCGCTGGGGATACGCAGTATTTT
D: NA; J: TRBJ2-1; V: TRBV7-9; length: 16; size: NA; CDR3: CASSFGQISSYNEQFF; DNA: TGTGCCAGCAGCTTTGGGCAGATCAGCTCCTACAATGAGCAGTTCTTC
D: NA; J: TRBJ1-3; V: TRBV19; length: 13; size: NA; CDR3: CASNTVSGNTIYF; DNA: TGTGCCAGTAACACAGTCTCTGGAAACACCATATATTTT
D: NA; J: TRBJ1-6; V: TRBV9; length: 14; size: few; CDR3: CASSVLTGNSPLHF; DNA: TGTGCCAGCAGCGTATTAACGGGGAATTCACCCCTCCACTTT
D: NA; J: TRBJ1-2; V: TRBV11-2; length: 15; size: NA; CDR3: CASRLAYSGNYGYTF; DNA: TGTGCCAGCAGATTAGCCTACAGCGGCAACTATGGCTACACCTTC
D: TRBD2; J: TRBJ2-1; V: TRBV24-1; length: 18; size: few; CDR3: CATSDSRLAGGPINEQFF; DNA: TGTGCCACCAGTGATTCAAGGCTAGCGGGAGGGCCCATCAATGAGCAGTTCTTC
D: NA; J: TRBJ2-5; V: TRBV4-3; length: 12; size: NA; CDR3: CASSQDWETQYF; DNA: TGCGCCAGCAGCCAAGACTGGGAGACCCAGTACTTC
D: TRBD2; J: TRBJ2-1; V: TRBV10-1; length: 17; size: NA; CDR3: CASSPGTSGGTYNEQFF; DNA: TGCGCCAGCAGCCCAGGAACTAGCGGGGGAACCTACAATGAGCAGTTCTTC
D: NA; J: TRBJ1-2; V: TRBV7-2; length: 14; size: NA; CDR3: CASSLGGDNYGYTF; DNA: TGTGCCAGCAGCTTAGGTGGGGACAACTATGGCTACACCTTC
D: TRBD2; J: TRBJ2-7; V: TRBV24-1; length: 15; size: NA; CDR3: CATSALGTSGYEQYF; DNA: TGTGCCACCAGTGCTCTCGGGACTAGCGGTTACGAGCAGTACTTC
D: TRBD1; J: TRBJ2-1; V: TRBV7-2; length: 13; size: once; CDR3: CASSFRGRNEQFF; DNA: TGTGCCAGCAGCTTCAGGGGGCGTAATGAGCAGTTCTTC
D: TRBD1; J: TRBJ2-7; V: TRBV5-4; length: 15; size: NA; CDR3: CASSLGQGASYEQYF; DNA: TGTGCCAGCAGCTTGGGACAGGGGGCCTCCTACGAGCAGTACTTC
D: NA; J: TRBJ1-4; V: TRBV10-3; length: 15; size: NA; CDR3: CAISESGRAEEKLFF; DNA: TGTGCCATCAGTGAGTCGGGCAGGGCGGAAGAAAAACTGTTTTTT
D: NA; J: TRBJ2-5; V: TRBV12-3/TRBV12-4; length: 13; size: once; CDR3: CASSLVVGGTQYF; DNA: TGTGCCAGCAGTTTGGTGGTTGGGGGGACCCAGTACTTC
D: NA; J: TRBJ1-2; V: TRBV6-5; length: 14; size: NA; CDR3: CASSYSTGRRGYTF; DNA: TGTGCCAGCAGTTACTCGACTGGGCGCCGGGGCTACACCTTC
D: NA; J: TRBJ1-3; V: TRBV28; length: 15; size: NA; CDR3: CASSYTGLGGNTIYF; DNA: TGTGCCAGCAGTTACACGGGTCTAGGTGGAAACACCATATATTTT
D: NA; J: TRBJ2-1; V: TRBV2; length: 13; size: NA; CDR3: CASRLAEYNEQFF; DNA: TGTGCCAGCAGGTTAGCCGAATACAATGAGCAGTTCTTC
D: NA; J: TRBJ2-1; V: TRBV5-4; length: 14; size: NA; CDR3: CASTLPGADHEQFF; DNA: TGTGCCAGCACCCTCCCGGGGGCGGACCATGAGCAGTTCTTC